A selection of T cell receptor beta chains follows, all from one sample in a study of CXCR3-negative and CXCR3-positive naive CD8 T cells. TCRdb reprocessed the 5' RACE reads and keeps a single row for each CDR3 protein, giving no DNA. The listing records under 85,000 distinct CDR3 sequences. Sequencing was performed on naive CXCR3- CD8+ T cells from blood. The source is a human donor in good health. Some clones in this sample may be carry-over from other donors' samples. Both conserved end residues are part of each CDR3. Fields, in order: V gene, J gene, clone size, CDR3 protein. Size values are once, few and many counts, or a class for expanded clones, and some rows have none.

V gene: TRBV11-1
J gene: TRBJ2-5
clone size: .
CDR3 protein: CASSLESGIQETQYF

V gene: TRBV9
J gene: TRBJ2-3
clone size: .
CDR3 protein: CASSVGDSTDTQYF

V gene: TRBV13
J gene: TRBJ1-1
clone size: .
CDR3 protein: CASSRLRQGARDTEAFF

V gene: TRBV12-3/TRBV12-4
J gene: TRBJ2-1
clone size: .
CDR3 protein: CASSFPQGARNEQFF

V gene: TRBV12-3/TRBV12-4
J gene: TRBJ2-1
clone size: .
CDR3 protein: CASSLGPGLSYNEQFF

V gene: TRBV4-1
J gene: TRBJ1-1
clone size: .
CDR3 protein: CASSQDRDIGDEAFF

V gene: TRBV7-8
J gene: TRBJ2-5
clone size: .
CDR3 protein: CASSFGGRETQYF

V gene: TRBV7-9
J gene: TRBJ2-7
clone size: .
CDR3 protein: CATIPGTPSYEQYF

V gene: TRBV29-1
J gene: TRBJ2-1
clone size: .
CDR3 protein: CSVQGIHNEQFF

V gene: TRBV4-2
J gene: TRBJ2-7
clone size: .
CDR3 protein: CASSHVGQGLYEQYF

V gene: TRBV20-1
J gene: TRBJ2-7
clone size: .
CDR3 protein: CSAMAGQYYEQYF

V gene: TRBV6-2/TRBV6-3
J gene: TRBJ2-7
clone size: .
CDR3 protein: CASTARDKFYEQYF

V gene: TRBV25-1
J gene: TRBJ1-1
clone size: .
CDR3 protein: CASSDRLNTEAFF

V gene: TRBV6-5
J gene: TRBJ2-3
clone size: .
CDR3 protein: CASSYSRGKEADTQYF

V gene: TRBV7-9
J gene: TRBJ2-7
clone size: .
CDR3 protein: CASTTGVSYEQYF

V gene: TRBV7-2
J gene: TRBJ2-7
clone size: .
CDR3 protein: CASSLALYEQYF

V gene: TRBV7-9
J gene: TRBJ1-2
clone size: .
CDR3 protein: CASSQNPGQGYDGYTF

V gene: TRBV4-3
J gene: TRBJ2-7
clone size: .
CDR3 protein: CASSQDRYGQGVEYEQYF

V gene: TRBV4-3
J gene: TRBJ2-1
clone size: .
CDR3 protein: CASSAEGLAGSSYNEQFF

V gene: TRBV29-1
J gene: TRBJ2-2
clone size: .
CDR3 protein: CSVPRNTGELFF

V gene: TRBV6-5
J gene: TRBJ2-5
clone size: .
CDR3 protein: CASSYIFRTGDFQETQYF

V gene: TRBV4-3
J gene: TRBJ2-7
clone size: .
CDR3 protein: CASSQDRDRGEQYF

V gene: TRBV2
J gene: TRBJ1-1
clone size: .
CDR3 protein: CASSPPNRVRTEAFF

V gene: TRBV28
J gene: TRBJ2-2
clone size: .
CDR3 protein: CASGGLLNTGELFF

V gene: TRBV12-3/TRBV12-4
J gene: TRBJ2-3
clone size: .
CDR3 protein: CASSPRGGGTDTQYF

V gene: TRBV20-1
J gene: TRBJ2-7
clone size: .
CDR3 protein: CSARSGFYEQYF

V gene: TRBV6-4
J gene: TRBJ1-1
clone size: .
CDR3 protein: CASSETGTGGTEAFF

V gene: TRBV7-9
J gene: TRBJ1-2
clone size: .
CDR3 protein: CASSPVFGSGGRSDGYTF

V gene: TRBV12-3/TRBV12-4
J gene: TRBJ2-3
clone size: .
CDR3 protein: CASSLGSNVITTDTQYF

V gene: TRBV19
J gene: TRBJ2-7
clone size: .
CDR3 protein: CASSHQGIVYEQYF

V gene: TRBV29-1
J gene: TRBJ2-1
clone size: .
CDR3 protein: CSVRLEGLLSSYNEQFF

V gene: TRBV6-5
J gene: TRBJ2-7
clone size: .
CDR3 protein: CASSYRRGGAYEQYF

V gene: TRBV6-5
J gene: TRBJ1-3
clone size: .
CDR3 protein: CASSTASSGNTIYF

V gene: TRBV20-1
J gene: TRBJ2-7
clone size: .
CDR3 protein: CSAPTLARGGAYEQYF

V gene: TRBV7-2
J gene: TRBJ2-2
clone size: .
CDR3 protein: CASSLSYSGELFF

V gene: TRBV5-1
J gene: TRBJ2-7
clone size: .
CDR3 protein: CASSLGSPDEQYF

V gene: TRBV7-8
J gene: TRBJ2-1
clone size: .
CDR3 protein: CASSLINEQFF

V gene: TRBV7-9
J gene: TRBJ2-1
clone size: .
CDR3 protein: CASSLVGLNNEQFF

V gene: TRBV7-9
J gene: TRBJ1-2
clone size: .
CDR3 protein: CASSLIGTENYGYTF

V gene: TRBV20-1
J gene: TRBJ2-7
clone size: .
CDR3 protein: CSARVTGGGYEQYF

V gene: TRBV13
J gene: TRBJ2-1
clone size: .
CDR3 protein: CASSIPGLADEQFF

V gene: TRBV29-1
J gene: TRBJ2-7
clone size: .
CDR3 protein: CSVGGPSGDTVGEQYF

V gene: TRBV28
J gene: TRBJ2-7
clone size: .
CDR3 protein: CASSFLSQGVHEQYF

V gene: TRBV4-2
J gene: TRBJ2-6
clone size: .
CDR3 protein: CAVGGLGNVLTF

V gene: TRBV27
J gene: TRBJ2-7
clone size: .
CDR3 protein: CASSPMTSGGDEQYF

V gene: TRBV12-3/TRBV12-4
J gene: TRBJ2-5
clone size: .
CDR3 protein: CASSRQAQETQYF

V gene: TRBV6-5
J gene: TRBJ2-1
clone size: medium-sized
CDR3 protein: CASSYSQLAGSDSNEQFF

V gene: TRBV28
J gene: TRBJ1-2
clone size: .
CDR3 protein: CASSPGDRENYGYTF

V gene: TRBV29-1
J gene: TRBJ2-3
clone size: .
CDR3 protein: CSVAGLAGPRTDTQYF

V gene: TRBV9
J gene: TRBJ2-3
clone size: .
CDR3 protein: CASSAGILSTDTQYF

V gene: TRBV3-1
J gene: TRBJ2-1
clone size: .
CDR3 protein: CASSQEYYPEQFF